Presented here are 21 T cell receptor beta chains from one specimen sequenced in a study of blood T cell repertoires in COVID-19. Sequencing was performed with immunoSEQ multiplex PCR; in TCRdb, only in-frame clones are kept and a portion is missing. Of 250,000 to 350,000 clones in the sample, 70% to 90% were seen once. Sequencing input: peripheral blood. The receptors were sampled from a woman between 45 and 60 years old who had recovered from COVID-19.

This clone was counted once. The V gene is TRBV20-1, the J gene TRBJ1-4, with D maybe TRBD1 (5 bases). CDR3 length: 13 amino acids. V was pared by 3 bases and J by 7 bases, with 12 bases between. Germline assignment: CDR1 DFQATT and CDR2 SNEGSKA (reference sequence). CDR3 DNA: TGCAGTGCTAGTCCAGGGTTAGGTGAAAAACTGTTTTTT. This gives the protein CSASPGLGEKLFF.

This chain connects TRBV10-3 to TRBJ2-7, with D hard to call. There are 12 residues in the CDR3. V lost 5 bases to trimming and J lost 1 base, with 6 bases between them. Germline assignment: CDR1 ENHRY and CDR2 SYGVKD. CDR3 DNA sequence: TGTGCCATCAGTCCCCAGTCCTACGAGCAGTACTTC. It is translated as CAISPQSYEQYF.

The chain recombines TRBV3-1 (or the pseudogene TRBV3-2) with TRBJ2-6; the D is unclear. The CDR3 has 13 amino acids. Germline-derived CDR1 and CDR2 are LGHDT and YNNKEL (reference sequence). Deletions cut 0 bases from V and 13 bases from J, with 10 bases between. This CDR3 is CASSQEGFKVLTF. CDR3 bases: TGTGCCAGCAGCCAAGAGGGCTTCAAAGTCCTGACTTTC.

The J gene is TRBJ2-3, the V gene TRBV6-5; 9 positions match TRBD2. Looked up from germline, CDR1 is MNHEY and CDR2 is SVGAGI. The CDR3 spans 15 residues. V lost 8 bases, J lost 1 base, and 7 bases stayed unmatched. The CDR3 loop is CASRRRGGRTDTQYF. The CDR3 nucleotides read TGTGCCAGCCGGCGGCGGGGGGGCCGCACAGATACGCAGTATTTT.

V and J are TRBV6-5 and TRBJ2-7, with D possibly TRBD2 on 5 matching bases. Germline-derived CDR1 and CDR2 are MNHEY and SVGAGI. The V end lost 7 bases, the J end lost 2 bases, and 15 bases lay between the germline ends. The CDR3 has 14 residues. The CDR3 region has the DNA TGTGCCAGCAACACGGGGTTTGGCACCTACGAGCAGTACTTC. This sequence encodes CASNTGFGTYEQYF.

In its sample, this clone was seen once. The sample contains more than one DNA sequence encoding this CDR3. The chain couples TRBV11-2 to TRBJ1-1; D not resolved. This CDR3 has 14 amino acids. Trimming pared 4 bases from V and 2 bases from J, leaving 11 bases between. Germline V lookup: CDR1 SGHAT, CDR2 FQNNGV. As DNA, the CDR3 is TGTGCCAGCAGCTCGACGGGTAGTAACACTGAAGCTTTCTTT. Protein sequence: CASSSTGSNTEAFF. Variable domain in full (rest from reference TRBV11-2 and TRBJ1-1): EAGVAQSPRYKIIEKRQSVAFWCNPISGHATLYWYQQILGQGPKLLIQFQNNGVVDDSQLPKDRFSAERLKGVDSTLKIQPAKLEDSAVYLCASSSTGSNTEAFFGQGTRLTVV.

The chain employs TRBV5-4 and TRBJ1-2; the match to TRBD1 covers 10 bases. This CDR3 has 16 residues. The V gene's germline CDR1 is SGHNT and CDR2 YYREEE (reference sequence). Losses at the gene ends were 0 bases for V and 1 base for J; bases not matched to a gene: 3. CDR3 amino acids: CASSLGTGGFNYGYTF. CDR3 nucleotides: TGTGCCAGCAGCTTGGGGACAGGGGGATTTAACTATGGCTACACCTTC.

The CDR3 DNA sequence: TGTGCCAGTAGTATAGGAGGATTCGGTGAAAAACTGTTTTTT. Amino acid sequence: CASSIGGFGEKLFF. V gene TRBV19 combines with J gene TRBJ1-4; D remains ambiguous. V was pared by 1 base and J by 7 bases, with 10 bases between. This CDR3 is 14 amino acids long. Looked up from germline, CDR1 is LNHDA and CDR2 is SQIVND (reference sequence).

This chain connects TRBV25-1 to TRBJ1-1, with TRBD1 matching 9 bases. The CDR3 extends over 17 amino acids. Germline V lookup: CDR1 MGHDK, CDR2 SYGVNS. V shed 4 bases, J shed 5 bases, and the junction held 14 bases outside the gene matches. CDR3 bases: TGTGCCAGCAGTGGTCTTCCGGGACAGGGTGTCCGAACTGAAGCTTTCTTT. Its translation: CASSGLPGQGVRTEAFF.

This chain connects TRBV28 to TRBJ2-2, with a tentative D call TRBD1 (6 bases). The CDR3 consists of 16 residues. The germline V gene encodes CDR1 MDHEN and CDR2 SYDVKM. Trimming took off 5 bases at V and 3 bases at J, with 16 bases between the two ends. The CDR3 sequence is CASSPRTVVYTGELFF. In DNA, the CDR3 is TGTGCCAGCAGTCCCCGGACAGTGGTTTACACCGGGGAGCTGTTTTTT.

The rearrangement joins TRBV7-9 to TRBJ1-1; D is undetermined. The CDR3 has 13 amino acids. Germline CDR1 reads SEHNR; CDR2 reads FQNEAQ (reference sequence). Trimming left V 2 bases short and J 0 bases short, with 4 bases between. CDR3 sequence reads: CASSLHLNTEAFF. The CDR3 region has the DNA TGTGCCAGCAGCTTACACTTGAACACTGAAGCTTTCTTT.

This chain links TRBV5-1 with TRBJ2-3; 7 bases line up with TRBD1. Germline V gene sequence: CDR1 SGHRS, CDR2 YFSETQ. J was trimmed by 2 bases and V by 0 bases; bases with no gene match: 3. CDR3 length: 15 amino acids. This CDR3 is CASSLGGQNTDTQYF. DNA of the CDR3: TGCGCCAGCAGCTTGGGGGGACAGAACACAGATACGCAGTATTTT.

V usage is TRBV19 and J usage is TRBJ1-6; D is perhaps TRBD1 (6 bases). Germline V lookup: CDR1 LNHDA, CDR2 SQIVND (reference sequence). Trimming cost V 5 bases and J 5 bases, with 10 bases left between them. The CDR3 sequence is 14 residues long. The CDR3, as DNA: TGTGCCAGTAGTCTGGGGGCTGATAATTCACCCCTCCACTTT. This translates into CASSLGADNSPLHF. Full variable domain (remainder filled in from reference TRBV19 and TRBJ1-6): DGGITQSPKYLFRKEGQNVTLSCEQNLNHDAMYWYRQDPGQGLRLIYYSQIVNDFQKGDIAEGYSVSREKKESFPLTVTSAQKNPTAFYLCASSLGADNSPLHFGNGTRLTVT.

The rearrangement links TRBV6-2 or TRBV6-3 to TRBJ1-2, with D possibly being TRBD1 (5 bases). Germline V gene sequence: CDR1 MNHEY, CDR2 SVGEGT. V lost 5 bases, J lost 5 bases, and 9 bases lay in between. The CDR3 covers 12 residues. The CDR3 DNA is TGTGCCAGCAGTGGCGGGACGTATGGCTACACCTTC. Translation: CASSGGTYGYTF.

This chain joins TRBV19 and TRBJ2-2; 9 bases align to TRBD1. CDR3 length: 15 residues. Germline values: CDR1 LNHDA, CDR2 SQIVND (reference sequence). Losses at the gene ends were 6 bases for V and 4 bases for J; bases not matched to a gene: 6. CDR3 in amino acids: CASSTTGGSTGELFF. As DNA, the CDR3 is TGTGCCAGTAGCACCACAGGGGGCAGCACCGGGGAGCTGTTTTTT.

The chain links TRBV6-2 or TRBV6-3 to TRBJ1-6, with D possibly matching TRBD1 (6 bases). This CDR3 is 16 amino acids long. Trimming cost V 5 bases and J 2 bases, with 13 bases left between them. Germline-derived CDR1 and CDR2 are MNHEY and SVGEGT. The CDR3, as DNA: TGTGCCAGCAGTAAGGACAGTTCAGCCTATAATTCACCCCTCCACTTT. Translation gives CASSKDSSAYNSPLHF.

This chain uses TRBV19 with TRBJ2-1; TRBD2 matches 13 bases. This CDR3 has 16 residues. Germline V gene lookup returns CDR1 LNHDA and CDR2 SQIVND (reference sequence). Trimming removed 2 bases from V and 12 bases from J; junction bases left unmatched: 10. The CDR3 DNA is TGTGCCAGTAGTATACAGCCCGGACTAGCGGGAGAGCTGCAGTTCTTC. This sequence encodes CASSIQPGLAGELQFF.

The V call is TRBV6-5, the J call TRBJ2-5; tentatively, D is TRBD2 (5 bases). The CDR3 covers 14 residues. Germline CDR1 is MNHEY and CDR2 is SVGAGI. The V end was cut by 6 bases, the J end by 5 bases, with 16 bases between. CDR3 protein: CASSSSGIEETQYF. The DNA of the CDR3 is TGTGCCAGCAGCTCCAGCGGAATAGAGGAGACCCAGTACTTC.

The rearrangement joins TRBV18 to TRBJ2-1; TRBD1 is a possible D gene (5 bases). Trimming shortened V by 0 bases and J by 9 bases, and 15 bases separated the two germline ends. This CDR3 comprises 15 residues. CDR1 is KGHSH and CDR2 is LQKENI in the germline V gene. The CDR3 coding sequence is TGTGCCAGCTCACCACCGGCCAGGGCTACGGCTGAGCAGTTCTTC. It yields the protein CASSPPARATAEQFF.

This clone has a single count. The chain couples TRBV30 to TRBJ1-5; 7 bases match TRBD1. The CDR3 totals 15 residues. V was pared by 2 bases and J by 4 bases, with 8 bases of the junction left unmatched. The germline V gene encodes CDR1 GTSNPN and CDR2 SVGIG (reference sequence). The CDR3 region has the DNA TGTGCCTGGAGTCCAACAGGGGTTTGGAATCAGCCCCAGCATTTT. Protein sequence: CAWSPTGVWNQPQHF.

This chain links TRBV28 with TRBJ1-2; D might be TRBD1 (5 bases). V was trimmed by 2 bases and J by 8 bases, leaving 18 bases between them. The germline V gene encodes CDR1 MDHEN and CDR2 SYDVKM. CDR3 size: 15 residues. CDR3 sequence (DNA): TGTGCCAGCAGTTTAAGATCGGCCAGGGTGAGAGGCTACACCTTC. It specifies CASSLRSARVRGYTF.